This T cell receptor beta chain was profiled in a study of CD39 and CD103 CD8 tumor-infiltrating T cells. Of note for this clone: No antigen is known for it.

Points from the study as a whole: DP CD8 TILs seemed more oligoclonal than DN, SP and blood memory CD8. Unlike DN TIL clonotypes, DP TIL clonotypes seldom appeared in blood.

Measured with immunoSEQ multiplex PCR; TCRdb has only the in-frame clones, and not every one. The sample includes some 3,300 clones, about 60% seen only once; the top ten take 25%. Sorted CD3+CD4-CD8+CD45RA- TILs were divided into DN, SP and DP by CD39 and CD103. V gave up 3 bases and J gave up 1 base, with 15 bases separating them. Germline CDR1 and CDR2: SGHTA and FQGNSA. This CDR3 has 16 amino acids. This chain joins TRBV7-2 and TRBJ1-1; D not certain. The source of this sequence is a human donor with head and neck squamous cell carcinoma. The source material was CD39- CD103- CD8+ T cells sorted from the tumor. As to subset: CD103-CD39- double-negative CD45RA- CD8 T cells. In DNA form, the CDR3 reads TGTGCCAGCAGCTTGGGAGGGTCCTGGGCGAACACTGAAGCTTTCTTT. Amino acids: CASSLGGSWANTEAFF.